The clone carrying this TCR beta chain appeared a few times. Amplification of TCR beta CDR3 regions used RNA transcripts. Second-round multiplex PCR followed a first-round RT-PCR using HTBI primers. In TCRdb, the multiplex PCR reads were re-called with MiXCR into one record per CDR3 protein. The sample has some 360,000 distinct CDR3 sequences, about a sixth seen once; the top ten hold 2.4%. This record comes from a study of Graves' ophthalmopathy and Graves' hyperthyroidism. Trimming removed 3 bases from V and 5 bases from J, with 13 bases in between. Germline loops: CDR1 MDHEN, CDR2 SYDVKM. The CDR3 loop spans 14 amino acids.

Sequencing used peripheral blood. The receptor comes from an adult woman with stable Graves' hyperthyroidism. The J gene is TRBJ2-5, the V gene TRBV28, with D possibly called TRBD1 or TRBD2 (6 bases each). CDR3 DNA sequence: TGTGCCAGCAGTTTGTACAGGGAGGAGGAGACCCAGTACTTC. Translation gives CASSLYREEETQYF. Based on the CDR3 plus reference TRBV28 and TRBJ2-5, the full variable domain is DVKVTQSSRYLVKRTGEKVFLECVQDMDHENMFWYRQDPGLGLRLIYFSYDVKMKEKGDIPEGYSVSREKKERFSLILESASTNQTSMYLCASSLYREEETQYFGPGTRLLVL.